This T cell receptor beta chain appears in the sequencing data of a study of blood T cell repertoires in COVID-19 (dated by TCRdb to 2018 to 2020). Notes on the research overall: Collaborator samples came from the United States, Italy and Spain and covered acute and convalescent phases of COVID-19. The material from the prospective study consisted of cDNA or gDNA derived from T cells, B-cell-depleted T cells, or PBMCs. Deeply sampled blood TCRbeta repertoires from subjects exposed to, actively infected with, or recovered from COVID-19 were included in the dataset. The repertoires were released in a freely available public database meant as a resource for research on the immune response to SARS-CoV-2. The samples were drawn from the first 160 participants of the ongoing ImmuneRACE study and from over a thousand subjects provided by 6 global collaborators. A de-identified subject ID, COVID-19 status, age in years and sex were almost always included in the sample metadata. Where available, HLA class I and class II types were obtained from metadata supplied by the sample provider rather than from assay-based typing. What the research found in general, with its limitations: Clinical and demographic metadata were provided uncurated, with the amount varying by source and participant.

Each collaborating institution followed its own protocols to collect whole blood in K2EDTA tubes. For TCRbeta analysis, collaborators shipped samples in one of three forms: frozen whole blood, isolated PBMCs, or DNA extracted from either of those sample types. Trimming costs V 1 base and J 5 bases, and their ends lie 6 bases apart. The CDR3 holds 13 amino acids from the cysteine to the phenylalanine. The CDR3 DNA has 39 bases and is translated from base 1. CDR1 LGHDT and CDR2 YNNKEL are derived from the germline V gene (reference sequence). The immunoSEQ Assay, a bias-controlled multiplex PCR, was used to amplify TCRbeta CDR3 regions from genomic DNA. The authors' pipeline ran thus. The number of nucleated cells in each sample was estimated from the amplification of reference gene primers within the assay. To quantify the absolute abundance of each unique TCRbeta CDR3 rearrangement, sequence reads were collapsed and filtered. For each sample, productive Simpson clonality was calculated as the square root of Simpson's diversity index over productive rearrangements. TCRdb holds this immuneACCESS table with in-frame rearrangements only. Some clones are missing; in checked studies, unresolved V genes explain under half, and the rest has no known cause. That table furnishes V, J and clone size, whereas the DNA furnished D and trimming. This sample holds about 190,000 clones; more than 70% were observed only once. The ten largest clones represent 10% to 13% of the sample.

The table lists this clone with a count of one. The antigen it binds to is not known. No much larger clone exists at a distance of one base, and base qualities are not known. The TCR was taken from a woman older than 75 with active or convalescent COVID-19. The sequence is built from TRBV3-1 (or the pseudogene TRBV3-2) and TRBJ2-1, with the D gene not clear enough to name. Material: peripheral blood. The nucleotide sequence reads TGTGCCAGCAGCCAAGGAGTGAACAATGAGCAGTTCTTC. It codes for CASSQGVNNEQFF.